The 5 T cell receptor beta chains below come from one sample, sequenced in a study of T cell responses to AZD1222 COVID-19 vaccine. Measured with immunoSEQ multiplex PCR; TCRdb has only the in-frame clones, and not every one. The table records 140,000 or so clones, roughly nine tenths of them present only once. The specimen comprised peripheral blood, sampled 28 days after the second dose of the MenACWY control vaccine. The receptors were sampled from an adult who received the MenACWY meningococcal vaccine as a control.

This clone was seen once. This chain uses TRBV7-2 with TRBJ1-3, with TRBD1 matching over 7 bases. The CDR3 runs 17 residues. From germline, CDR1 is SGHTA and CDR2 FQGNSA. Germline trimming cut 0 bases from V and 0 bases from J; bases unmatched to any gene: 5. CDR3 region: CASSLAGQTVSGNTIYF. The CDR3 DNA is TGTGCCAGCAGCTTAGCGGGACAGACTGTCTCTGGAAACACCATATATTTT.

With respect to this clone: Mismatch with germline at one junction end may stem from a read error. The chain combines TRBV25-1 with TRBJ2-5; 12 bases match TRBD1. CDR1 MGHDK and CDR2 SYGVNS come from the germline V gene. The CDR3 is 16 amino acids. This chain's CDR3 is CASSEFGGQGAETQYF. Written as DNA, the CDR3 is TGTGCCAGCAGCGAATTTGGGGGACAGGGGGCTGAGACCCAGTACTTC.

The chain uses TRBV12-3 or TRBV12-4 and TRBJ2-1; D is unclear. This CDR3 is 13 amino acids long. With 7 bases removed from V and 5 bases from J, the gap between germline ends came to 12 bases. The CDR3 sequence: CASTSFLNNEQFF. The CDR3 nucleotides read TGTGCCAGCACCTCTTTTCTCAACAATGAGCAGTTCTTC.

The V gene is TRBV18, the J gene TRBJ2-3; 8 bases are shared with TRBD1. The trim removed 6 bases at V and 4 bases at J, leaving 9 bases unmatched. The CDR3 contains 15 residues. CDR1 is KGHSH, CDR2 LQKENI, per germline. CDR3 in DNA: TGTGCCAGCTCCCTCCAGGCAGGGGGCGCAGATACGCAGTATTTT. Protein: CASSLQAGGADTQYF.

CDR3 coding DNA: TGTGCCACCAGTGATTCCGGACAGGGAGTGGAGACCCAGTACTTC. This sequence encodes CATSDSGQGVETQYF. This chain links TRBV24-1 with TRBJ2-5; 8 positions match TRBD1. V dropped 2 bases and J dropped 5; count of bases not matched to a gene: 6. The CDR3 is made up of 15 amino acids. Germline CDR1 and CDR2: KGHDR and SFDVKD.